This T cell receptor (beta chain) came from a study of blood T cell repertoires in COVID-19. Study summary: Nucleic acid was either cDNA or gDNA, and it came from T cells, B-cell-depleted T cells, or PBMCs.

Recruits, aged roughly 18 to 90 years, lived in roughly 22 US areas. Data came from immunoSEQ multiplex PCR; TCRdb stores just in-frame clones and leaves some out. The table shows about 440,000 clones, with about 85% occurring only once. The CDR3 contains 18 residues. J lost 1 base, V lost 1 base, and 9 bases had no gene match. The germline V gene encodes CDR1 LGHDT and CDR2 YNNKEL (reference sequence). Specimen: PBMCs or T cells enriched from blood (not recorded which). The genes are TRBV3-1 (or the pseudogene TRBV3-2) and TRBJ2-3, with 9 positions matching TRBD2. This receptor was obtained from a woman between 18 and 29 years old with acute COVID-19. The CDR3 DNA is TGTGCCAGCAGCCAAGGGTCTGCGGGAGGGTCAGGCACAGATACGCAGTATTTT. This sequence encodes CASSQGSAGGSGTDTQYF.